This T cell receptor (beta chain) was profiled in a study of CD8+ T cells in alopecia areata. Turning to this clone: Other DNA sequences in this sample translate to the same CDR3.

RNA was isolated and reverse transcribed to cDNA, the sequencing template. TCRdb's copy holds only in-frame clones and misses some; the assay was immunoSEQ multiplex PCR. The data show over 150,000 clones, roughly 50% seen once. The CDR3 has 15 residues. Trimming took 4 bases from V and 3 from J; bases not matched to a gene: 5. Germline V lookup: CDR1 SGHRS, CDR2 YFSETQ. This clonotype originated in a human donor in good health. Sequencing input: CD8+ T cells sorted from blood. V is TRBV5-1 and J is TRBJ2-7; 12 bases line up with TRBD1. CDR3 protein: CASSPGTGGFYEQYF. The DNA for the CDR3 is TGCGCCAGCAGCCCGGGGACAGGGGGCTTCTACGAGCAGTACTTC.